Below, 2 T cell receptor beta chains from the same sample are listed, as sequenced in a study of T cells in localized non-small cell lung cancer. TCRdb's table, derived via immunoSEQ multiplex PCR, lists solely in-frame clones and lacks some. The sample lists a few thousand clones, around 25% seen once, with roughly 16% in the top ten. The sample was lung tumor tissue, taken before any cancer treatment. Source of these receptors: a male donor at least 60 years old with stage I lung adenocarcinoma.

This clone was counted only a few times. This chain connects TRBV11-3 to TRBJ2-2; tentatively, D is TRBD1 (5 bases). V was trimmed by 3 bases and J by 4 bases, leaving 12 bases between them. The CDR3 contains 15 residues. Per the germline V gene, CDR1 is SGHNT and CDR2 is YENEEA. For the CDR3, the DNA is TGTGCCAGCAGCTTGGACAAGGGTTTCACCGGGGAGCTGTTTTTT. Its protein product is CASSLDKGFTGELFF.

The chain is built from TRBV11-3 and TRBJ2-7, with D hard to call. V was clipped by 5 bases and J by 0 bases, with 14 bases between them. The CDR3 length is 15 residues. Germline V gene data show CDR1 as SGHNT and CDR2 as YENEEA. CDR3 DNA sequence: TGTGCCAGCAGCCCCGCAAGCAGGAGCTCCTACGAGCAGTACTTC. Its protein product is CASSPASRSSYEQYF.